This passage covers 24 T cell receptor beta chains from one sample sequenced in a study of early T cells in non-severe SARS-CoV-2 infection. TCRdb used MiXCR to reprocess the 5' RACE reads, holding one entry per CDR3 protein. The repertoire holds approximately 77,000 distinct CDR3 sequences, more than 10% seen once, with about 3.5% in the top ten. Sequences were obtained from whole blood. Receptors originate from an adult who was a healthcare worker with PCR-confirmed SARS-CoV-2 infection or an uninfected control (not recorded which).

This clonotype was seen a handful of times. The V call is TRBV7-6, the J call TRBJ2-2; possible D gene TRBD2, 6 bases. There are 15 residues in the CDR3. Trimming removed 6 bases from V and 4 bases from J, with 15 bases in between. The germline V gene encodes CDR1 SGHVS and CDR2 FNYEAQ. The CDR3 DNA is TGTGCCAGCAGACTCGGGGGATTCACCACCGGGGAGCTGTTTTTT. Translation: CASRLGGFTTGELFF.

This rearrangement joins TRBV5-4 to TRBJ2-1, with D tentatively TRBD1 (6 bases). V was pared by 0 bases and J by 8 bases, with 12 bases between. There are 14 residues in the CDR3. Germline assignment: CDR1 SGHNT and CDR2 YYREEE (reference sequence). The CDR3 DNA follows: TGTGCCAGCAGCTTGGCCCAAGGGGGAGATGAGCAGTTCTTC. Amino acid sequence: CASSLAQGGDEQFF.

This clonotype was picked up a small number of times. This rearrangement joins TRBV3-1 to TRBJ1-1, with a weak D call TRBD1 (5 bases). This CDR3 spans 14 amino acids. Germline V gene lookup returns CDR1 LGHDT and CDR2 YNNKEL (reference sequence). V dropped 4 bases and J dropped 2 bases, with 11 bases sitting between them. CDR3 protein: CASSLGTTNTEAFF. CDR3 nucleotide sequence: TGTGCCAGCAGCCTGGGGACGACCAACACTGAAGCTTTCTTT.

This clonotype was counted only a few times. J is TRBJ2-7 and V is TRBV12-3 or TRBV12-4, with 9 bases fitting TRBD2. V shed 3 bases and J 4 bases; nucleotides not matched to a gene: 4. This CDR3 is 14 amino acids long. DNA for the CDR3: TGTGCCAGCAGTTTCGCGGGAGGGTTTTACGAGCAGTACTTC. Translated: CASSFAGGFYEQYF.

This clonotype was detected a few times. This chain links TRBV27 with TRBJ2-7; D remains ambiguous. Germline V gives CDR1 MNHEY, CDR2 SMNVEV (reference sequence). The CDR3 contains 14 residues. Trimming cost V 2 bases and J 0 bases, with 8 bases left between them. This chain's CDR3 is CASSLNGISYEQYF. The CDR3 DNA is TGTGCCAGCAGTTTAAACGGAATCTCCTACGAGCAGTACTTC.

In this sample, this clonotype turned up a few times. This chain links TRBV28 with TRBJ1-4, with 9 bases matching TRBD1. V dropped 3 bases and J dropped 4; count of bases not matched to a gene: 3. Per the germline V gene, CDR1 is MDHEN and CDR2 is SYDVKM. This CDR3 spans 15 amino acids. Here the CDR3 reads CASSLGQGRNEKLFF. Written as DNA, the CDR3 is TGTGCCAGCAGTTTGGGACAGGGACGTAATGAAAAACTGTTTTTT.

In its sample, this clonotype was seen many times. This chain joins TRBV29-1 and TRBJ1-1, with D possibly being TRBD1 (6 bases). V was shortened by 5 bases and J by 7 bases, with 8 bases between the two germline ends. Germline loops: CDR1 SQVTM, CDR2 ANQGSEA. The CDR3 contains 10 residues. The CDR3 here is CSVWTDEAFF. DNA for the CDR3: TGCAGCGTTTGGACAGATGAAGCTTTCTTT. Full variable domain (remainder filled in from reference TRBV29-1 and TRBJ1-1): SAVISQKPSRDICQRGTSLTIQCQVDSQVTMMFWYRQQPGQSLTLIATANQGSEATYESGFVIDKFPISRPNLTFSTLTVSNMSPEDSSIYLCSVWTDEAFFGQGTRLTVV.

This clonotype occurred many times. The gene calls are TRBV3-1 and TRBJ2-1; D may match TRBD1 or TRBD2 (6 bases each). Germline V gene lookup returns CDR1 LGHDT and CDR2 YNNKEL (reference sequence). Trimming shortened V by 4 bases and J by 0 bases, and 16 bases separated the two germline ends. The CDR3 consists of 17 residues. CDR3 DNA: TGTGCCAGCAGCCCGACAGGACTACATAGCTCCTACAATGAGCAGTTCTTC. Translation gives CASSPTGLHSSYNEQFF.

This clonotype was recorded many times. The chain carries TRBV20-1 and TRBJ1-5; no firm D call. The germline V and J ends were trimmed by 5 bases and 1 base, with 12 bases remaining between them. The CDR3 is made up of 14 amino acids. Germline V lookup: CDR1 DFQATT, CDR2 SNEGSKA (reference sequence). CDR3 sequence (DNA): TGCAGTGCTTTGGACCGAGGGAGCAATCAGCCCCAGCATTTT. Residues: CSALDRGSNQPQHF.

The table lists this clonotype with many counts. The CDR3 region is CASSLGSGGTEAFF. The DNA of the CDR3 is TGTGCCAGCAGCTTAGGGTCAGGGGGGACTGAAGCTTTCTTT. The rearrangement links TRBV7-9 to TRBJ1-1, with 7 bases identical to TRBD1. The junction had 4 bases not matched to a gene; V was cut back by 1 base and J by 5 bases. The length of the CDR3 is 14 residues. The germline V gene encodes CDR1 SEHNR and CDR2 FQNEAQ (reference sequence).

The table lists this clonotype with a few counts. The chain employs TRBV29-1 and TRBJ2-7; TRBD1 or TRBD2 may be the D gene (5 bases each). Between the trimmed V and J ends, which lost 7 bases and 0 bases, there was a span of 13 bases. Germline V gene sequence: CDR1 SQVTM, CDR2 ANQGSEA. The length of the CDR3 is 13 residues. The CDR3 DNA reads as TGCAGCGGCCAGGGCGGAGGCTCCTACGAGCAGTACTTC. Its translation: CSGQGGGSYEQYF.

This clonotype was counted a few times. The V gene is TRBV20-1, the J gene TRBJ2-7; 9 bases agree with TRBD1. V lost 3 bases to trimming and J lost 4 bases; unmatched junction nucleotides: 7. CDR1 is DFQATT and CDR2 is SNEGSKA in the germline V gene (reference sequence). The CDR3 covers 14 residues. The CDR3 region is CSASRTGGAYEQYF. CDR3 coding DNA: TGCAGTGCTAGTAGAACAGGGGGCGCTTACGAGCAGTACTTC.

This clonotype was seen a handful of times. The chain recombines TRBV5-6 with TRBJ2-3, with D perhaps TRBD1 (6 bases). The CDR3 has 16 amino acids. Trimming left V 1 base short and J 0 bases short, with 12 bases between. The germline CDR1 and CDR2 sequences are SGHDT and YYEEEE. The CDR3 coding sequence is TGTGCCAGCAGCTTGAGGGGGACCCACAGCACAGATACGCAGTATTTT. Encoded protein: CASSLRGTHSTDTQYF.

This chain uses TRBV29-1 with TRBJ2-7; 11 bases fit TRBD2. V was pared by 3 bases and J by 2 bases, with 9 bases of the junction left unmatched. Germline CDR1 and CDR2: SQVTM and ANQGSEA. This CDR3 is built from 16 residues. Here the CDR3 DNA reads TGCAGCGTTGATTCTTGGGGGACTAGCGGTACCTACGAGCAGTACTTC. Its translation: CSVDSWGTSGTYEQYF.

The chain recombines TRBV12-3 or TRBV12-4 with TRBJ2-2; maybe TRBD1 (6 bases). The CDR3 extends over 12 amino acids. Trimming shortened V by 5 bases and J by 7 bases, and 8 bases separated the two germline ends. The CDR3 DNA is TGTGCCAGCAGTCGGACAGTCGGGGAGCTGTTTTTT. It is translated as CASSRTVGELFF.

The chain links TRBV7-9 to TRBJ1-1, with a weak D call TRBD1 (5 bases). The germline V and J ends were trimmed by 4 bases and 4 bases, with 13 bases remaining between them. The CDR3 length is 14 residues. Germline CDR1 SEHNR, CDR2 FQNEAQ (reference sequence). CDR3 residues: CASSYGRGFTEAFF. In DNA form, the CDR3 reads TGTGCCAGCAGCTATGGACGGGGGTTCACTGAAGCTTTCTTT.

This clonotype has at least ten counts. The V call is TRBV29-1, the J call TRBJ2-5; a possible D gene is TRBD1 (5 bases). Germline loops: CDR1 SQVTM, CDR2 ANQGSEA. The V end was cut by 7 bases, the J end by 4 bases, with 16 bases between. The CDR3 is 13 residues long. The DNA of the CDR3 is TGCAGCGCTGCCAGGGTCGTCCCAGAGACCCAGTACTTC. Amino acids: CSAARVVPETQYF. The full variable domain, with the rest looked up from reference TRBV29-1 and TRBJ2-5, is SAVISQKPSRDICQRGTSLTIQCQVDSQVTMMFWYRQQPGQSLTLIATANQGSEATYESGFVIDKFPISRPNLTFSTLTVSNMSPEDSSIYLCSAARVVPETQYFGPGTRLLVL.

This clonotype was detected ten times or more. CDR3 coding DNA: TGTGCCAGTACCGCCGCCGGGGCCAACGTCCTGACTTTC. Translated, it gives CASTAAGANVLTF. The V and J genes are TRBV19 and TRBJ2-6; D not resolved. In germline, CDR1 is LNHDA, CDR2 SQIVND (reference sequence). CDR3 length equals 13 residues. Between the trimmed V and J ends, which lost 7 bases and 4 bases, there was a span of 8 bases.

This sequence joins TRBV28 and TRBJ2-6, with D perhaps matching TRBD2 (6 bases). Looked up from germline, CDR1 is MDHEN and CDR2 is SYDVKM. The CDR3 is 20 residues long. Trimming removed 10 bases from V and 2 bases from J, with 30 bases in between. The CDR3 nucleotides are TGTGCCACCGAGGCCCCCACTGGAAGGGGAGGTGAAACTGGGGCCAACGTCCTGACTTTC. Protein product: CATEAPTGRGGETGANVLTF.

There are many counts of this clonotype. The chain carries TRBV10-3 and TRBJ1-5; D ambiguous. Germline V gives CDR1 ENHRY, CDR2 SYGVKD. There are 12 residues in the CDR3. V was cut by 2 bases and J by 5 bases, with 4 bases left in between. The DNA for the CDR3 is TGTGCCATCAGTGAGACAGATCAGCCCCAGCATTTT. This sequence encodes CAISETDQPQHF.

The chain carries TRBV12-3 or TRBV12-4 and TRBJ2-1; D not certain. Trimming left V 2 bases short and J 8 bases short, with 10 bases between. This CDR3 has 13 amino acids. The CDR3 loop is CASSLRRLHEQFF. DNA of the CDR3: TGTGCCAGCAGTTTACGACGGTTACATGAGCAGTTCTTC.

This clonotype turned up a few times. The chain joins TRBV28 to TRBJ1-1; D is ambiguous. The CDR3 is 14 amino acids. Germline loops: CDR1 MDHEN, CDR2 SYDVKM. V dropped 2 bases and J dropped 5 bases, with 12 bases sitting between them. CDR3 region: CASSLRPRSTEAFF. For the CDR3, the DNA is TGTGCCAGCAGTTTACGACCAAGGTCAACTGAAGCTTTCTTT.

CDR3 bases: TGTGCCAGCAGCCCTTTGACAGGGGTTGGAGGCACAGATACGCAGTATTTT. Protein sequence: CASSPLTGVGGTDTQYF. V is TRBV3-1 and J is TRBJ2-3; 8 bases map to TRBD1. CDR1 and CDR2 (germline): LGHDT, YNNKEL (reference sequence). CDR3 size: 17 residues. The V gene end was trimmed by 4 bases and the J gene end by 1 base; junction bases not matched to a gene: 10.

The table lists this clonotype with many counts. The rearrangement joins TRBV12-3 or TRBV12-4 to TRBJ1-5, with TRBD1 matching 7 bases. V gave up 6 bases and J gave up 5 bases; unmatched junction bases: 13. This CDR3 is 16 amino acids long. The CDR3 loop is CASSPWGPTGDQPQHF. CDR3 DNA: TGTGCCAGCAGCCCCTGGGGGCCCACAGGGGATCAGCCCCAGCATTTT.